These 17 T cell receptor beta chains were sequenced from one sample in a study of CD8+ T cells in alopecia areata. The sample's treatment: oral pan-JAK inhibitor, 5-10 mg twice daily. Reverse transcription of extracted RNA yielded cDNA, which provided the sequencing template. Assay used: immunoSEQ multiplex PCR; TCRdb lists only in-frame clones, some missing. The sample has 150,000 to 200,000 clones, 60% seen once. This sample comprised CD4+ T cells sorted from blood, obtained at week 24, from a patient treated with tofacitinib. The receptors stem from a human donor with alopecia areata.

CDR3 in DNA: TGCGCCAGCAGCCAGCCTTGGGACAGCACCGGGGAGCTGTTTTTT. Its protein is CASSQPWDSTGELFF. The V and J genes are TRBV4-1 and TRBJ2-2; 7 bases are shared with TRBD1. This CDR3 contains 15 residues. The J segment lost 4 bases and the V segment lost 3 bases, leaving 5 bases of the junction unmatched. The germline CDR1 and CDR2 sequences are MGHRA and YSYEKL.

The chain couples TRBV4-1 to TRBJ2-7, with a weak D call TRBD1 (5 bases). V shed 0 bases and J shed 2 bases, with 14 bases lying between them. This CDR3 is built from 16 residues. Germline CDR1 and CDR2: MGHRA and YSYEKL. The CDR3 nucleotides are TGCGCCAGCAGCCAAGATCTCGACAGACGCCCCTACGAGCAGTACTTC. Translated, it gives CASSQDLDRRPYEQYF.

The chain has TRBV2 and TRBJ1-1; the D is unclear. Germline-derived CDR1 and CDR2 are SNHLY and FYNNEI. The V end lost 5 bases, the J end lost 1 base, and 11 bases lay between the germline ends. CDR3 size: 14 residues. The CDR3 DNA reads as TGTGCCAGCAGTCAACAAGCCACGAACACTGAAGCTTTCTTT. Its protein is CASSQQATNTEAFF.

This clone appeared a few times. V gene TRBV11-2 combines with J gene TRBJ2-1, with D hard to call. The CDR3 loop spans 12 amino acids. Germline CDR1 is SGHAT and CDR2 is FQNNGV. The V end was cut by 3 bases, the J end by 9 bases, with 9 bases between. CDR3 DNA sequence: TGTGCCAGCAGCTTTCGTCACGGTGAGCAGTTCTTC. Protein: CASSFRHGEQFF.

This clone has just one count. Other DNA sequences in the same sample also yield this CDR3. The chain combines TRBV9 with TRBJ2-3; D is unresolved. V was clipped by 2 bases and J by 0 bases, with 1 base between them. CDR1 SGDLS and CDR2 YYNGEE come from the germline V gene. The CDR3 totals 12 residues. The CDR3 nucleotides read TGTGCCAGCAGCGTGAGCACAGATACGCAGTATTTT. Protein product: CASSVSTDTQYF.

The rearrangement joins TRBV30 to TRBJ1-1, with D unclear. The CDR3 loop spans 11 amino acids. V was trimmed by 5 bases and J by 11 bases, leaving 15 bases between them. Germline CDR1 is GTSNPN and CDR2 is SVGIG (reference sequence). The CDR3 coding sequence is TGTGCCTGGTCCACCCGTCGGTGGGCTTTCTTT. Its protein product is CAWSTRRWAFF.

CDR3 region: CAIRPDRNTEAFF. CDR3 DNA: TGTGCCATCAGACCCGACCGGAACACTGAAGCTTTCTTT. V gene TRBV10-3 combines with J gene TRBJ1-1, with no clear D. Germline CDR1 and CDR2: ENHRY and SYGVKD. V lost 6 bases and J 1 base, leaving 9 bases between the germline ends. The CDR3 has 13 amino acids.

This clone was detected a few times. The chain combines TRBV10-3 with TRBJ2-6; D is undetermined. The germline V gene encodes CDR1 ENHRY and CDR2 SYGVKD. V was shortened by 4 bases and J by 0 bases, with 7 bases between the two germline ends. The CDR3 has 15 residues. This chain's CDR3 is CAISGEGSGANVLTF. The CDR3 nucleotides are TGTGCCATCAGTGGGGAAGGCTCTGGGGCCAACGTCCTGACTTTC.

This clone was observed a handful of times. DNA for the CDR3: TGCAGCGTTGAGACCCTGAACACTGAAGCTTTCTTT. It is translated as CSVETLNTEAFF. The V and J genes are TRBV29-1 and TRBJ1-1; unclear D gene. The V gene's germline CDR1 is SQVTM and CDR2 ANQGSEA. V lost 3 bases and J lost 0, with 5 bases in between. This CDR3 comprises 12 residues.

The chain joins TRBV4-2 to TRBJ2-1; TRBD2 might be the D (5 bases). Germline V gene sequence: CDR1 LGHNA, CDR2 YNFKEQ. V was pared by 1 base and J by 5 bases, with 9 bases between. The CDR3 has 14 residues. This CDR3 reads CASSQGGVNNEQFF. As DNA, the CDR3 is TGTGCCAGCAGCCAAGGGGGAGTTAACAATGAGCAGTTCTTC.

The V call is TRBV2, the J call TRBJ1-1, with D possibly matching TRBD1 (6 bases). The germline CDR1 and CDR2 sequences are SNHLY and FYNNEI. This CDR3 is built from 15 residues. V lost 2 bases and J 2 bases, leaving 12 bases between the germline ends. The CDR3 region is CASSEYGGLNTEAFF. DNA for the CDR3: TGTGCCAGCAGTGAATATGGGGGCCTAAACACTGAAGCTTTCTTT.

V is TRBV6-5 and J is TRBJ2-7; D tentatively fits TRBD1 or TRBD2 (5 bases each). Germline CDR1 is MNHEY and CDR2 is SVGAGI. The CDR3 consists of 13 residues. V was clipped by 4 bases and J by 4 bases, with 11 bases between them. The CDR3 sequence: CASSSPGLYEQYF. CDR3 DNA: TGTGCCAGCAGTTCACCGGGGCTGTACGAGCAGTACTTC.

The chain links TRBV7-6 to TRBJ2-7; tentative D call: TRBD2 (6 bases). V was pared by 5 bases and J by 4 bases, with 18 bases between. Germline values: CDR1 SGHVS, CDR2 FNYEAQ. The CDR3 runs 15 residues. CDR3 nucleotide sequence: TGTGCCAGCAGCCCGAGGCGGGGTAGCTTATACGAGCAGTACTTC. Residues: CASSPRRGSLYEQYF.

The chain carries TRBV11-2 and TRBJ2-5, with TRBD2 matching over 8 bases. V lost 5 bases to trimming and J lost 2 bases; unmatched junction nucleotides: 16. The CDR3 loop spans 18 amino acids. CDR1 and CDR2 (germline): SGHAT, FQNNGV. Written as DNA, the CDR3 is TGTGCCAGCAGCCCTGTCGGGACCGCGGGGGGCATTCAAGAGACCCAGTACTTC. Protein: CASSPVGTAGGIQETQYF.

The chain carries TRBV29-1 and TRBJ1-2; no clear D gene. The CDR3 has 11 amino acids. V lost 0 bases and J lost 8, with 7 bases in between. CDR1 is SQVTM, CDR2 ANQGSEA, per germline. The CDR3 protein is CSVEDVDGYTF. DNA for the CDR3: TGCAGCGTTGAAGACGTGGACGGCTACACCTTC.

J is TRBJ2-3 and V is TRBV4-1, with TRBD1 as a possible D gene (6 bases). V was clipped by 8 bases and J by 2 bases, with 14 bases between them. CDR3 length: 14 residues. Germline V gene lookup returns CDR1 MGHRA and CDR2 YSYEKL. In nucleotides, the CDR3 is TGCGCCAGCGCACAGGGAGATAACACAGATACGCAGTATTTT. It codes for CASAQGDNTDTQYF.

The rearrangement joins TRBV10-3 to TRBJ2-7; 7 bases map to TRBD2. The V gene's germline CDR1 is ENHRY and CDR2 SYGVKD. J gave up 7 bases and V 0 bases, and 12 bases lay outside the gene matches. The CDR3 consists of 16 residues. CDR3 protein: CAISESWGTKAREQYF. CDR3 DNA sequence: TGTGCCATCAGTGAGTCGTGGGGGACTAAGGCTCGGGAGCAGTACTTC.